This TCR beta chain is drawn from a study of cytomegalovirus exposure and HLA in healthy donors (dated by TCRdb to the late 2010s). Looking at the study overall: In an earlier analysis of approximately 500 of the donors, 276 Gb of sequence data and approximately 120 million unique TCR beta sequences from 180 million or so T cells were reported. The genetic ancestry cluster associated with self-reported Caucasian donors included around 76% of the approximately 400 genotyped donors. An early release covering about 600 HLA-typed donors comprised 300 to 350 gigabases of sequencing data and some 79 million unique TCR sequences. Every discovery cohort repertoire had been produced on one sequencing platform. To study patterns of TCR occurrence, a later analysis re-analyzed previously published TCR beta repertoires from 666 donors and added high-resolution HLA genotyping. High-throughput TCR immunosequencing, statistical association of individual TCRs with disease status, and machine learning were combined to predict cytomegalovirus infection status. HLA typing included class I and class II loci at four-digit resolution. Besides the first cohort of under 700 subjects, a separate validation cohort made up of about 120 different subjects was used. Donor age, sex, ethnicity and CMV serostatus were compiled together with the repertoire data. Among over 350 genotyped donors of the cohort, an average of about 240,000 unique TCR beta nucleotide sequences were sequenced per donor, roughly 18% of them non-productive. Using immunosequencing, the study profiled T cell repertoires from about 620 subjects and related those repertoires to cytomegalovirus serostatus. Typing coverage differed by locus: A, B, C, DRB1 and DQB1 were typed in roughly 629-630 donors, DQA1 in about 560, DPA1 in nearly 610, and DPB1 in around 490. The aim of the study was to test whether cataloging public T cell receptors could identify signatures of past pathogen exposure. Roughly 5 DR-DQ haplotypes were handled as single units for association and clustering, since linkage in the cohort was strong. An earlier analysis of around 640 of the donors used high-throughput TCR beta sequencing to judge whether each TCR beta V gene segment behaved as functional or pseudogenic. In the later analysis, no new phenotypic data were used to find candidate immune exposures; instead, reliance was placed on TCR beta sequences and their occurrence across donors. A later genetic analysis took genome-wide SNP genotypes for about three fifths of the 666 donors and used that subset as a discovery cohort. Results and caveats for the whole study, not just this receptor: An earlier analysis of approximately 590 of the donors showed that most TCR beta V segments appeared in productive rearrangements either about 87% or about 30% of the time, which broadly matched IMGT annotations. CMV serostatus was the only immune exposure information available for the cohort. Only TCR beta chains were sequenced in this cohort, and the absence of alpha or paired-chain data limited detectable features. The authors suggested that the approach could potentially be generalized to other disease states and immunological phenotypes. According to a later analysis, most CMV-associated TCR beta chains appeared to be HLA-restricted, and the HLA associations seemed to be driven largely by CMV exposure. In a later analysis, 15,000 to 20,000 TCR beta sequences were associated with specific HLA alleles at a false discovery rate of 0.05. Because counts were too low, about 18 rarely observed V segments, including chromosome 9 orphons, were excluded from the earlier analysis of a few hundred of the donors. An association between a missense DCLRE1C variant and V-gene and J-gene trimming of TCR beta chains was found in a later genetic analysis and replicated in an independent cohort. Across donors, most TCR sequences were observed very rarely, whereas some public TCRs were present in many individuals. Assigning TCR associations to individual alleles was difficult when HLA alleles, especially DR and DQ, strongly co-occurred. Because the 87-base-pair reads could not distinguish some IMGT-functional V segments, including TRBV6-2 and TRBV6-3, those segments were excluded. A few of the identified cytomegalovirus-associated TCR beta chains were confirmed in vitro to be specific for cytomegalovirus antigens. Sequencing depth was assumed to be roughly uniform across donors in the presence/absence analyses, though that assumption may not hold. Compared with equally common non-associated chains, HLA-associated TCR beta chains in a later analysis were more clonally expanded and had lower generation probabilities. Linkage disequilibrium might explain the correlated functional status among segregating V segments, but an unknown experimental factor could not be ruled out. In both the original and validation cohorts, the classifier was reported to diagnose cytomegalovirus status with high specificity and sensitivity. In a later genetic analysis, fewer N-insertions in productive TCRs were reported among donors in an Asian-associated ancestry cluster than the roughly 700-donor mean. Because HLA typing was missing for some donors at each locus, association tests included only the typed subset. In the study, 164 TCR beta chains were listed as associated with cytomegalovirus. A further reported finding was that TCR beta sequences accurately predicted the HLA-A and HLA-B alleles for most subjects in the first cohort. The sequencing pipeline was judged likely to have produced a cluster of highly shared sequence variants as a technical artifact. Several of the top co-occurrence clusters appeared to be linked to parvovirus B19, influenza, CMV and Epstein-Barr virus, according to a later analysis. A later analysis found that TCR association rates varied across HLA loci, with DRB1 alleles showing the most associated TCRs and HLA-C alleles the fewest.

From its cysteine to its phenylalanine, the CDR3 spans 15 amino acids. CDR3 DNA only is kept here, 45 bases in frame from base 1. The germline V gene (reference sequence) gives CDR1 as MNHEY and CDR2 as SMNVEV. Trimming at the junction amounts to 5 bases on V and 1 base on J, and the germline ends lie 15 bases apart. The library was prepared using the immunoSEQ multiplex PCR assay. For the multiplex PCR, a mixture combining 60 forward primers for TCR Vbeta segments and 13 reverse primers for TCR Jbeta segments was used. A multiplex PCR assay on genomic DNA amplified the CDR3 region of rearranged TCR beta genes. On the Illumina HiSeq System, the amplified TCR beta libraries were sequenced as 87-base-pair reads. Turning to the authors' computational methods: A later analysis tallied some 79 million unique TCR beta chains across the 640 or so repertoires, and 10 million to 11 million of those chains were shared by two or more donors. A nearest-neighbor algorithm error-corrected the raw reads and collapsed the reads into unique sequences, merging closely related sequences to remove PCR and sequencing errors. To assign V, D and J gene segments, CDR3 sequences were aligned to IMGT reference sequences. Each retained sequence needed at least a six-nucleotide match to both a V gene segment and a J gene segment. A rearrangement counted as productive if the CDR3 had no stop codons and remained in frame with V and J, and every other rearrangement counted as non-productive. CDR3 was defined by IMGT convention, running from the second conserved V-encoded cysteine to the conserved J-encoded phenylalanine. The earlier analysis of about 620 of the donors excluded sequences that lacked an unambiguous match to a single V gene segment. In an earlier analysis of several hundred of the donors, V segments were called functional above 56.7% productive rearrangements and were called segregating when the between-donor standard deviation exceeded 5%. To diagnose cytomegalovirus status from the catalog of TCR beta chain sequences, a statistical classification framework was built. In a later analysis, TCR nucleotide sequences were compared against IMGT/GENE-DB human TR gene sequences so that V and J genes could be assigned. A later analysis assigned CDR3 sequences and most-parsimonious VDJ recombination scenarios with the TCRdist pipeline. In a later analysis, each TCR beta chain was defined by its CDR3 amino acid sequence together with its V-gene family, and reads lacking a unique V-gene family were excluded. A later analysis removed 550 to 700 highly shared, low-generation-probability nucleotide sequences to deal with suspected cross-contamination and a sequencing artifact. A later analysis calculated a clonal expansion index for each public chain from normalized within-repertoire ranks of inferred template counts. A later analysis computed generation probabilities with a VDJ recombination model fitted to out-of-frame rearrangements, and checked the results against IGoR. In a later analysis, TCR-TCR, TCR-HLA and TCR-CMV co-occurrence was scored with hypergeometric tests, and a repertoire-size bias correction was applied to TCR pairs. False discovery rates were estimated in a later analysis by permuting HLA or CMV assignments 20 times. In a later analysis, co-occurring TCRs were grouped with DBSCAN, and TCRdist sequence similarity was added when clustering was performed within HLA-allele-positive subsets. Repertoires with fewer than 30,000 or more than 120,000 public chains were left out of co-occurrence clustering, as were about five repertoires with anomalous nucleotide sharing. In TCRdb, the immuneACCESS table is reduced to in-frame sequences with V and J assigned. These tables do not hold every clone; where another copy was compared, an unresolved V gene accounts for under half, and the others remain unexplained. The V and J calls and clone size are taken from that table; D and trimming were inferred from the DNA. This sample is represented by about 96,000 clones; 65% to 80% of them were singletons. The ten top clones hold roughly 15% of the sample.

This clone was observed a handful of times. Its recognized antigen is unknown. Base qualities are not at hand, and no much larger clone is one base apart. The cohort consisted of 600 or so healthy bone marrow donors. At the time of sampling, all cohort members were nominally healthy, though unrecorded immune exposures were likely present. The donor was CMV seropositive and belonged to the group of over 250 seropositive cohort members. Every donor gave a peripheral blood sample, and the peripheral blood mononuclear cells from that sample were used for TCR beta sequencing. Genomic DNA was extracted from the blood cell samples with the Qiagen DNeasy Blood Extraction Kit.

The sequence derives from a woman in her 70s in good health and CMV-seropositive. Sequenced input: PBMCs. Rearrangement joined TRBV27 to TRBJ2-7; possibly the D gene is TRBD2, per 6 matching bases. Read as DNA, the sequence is TGTGCCAGCAGTCTCGGGACTTCCGTTTCCTACGAGCAGTACTTC. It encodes CASSLGTSVSYEQYF.